Below are 9 T cell receptor beta chains sequenced from a single sample in a study of blood T cell repertoires in COVID-19. Using immunoSEQ multiplex PCR, the repertoire was profiled, and TCRdb retains in-frame clones only, with some absent. The table has some 190,000 clones, around 80% seen once. Sequencing was carried out using peripheral blood. The receptors were gathered from a woman older than 75 with COVID-19, enrolled during active disease.

This clone was observed a single time. The chain joins TRBV28 to TRBJ1-3, with 7 bases fitting TRBD1. The V gene end was trimmed by 6 bases and the J gene end by 0 bases; junction bases not matched to a gene: 11. Germline values: CDR1 MDHEN, CDR2 SYDVKM. The CDR3 has 17 residues. The CDR3: CASSRSGTANSGNTIYF. The DNA of the CDR3 is TGTGCCAGCAGCCGATCCGGGACAGCGAACTCTGGAAACACCATATATTTT.

The V and J genes are TRBV15 and TRBJ2-7, with 8 bases fitting TRBD2. The CDR3 sequence is 15 residues long. V was pared by 3 bases and J by 1 base, with 5 bases of the junction left unmatched. Germline V CDR1 and CDR2: LNHNV, YYDKDF (reference sequence). This CDR3 reads CATSRAGTSSYEQYF. CDR3 bases: TGTGCCACCAGCAGGGCCGGGACTAGTTCCTACGAGCAGTACTTC.

The gene calls are TRBV6-2 or TRBV6-3 and TRBJ2-2; possibly TRBD1 for D (5 bases). The CDR3 consists of 15 residues. Trimming took off 8 bases at V and 3 bases at J, with 16 bases between the two ends. From germline, CDR1 is MNHEY and CDR2 SVGEGT. CDR3 protein: CASRSRGHYTGELFF. CDR3 bases: TGTGCCAGCCGTTCTCGCGGACACTACACCGGGGAGCTGTTTTTT.

This chain links TRBV4-1 with TRBJ2-2, with 9 bases identical to TRBD1. CDR1 and CDR2 (germline): MGHRA, YSYEKL. J lost 9 bases, V lost 6 bases, and 11 bases had no gene match. CDR3 length: 15 amino acids. The CDR3 DNA reads as TGCGCCAGCAGATACGGGGAGGGACAGGGAAGGGAGCTGTTTTTT. Residues: CASRYGEGQGRELFF.

CDR3 protein: CASSYGGVQETQYF. In DNA form, the CDR3 reads TGTGCCAGCAGTTATGGGGGGGTCCAAGAGACCCAGTACTTC. The chain is built from TRBV6-6 and TRBJ2-5, with 7 bases matching TRBD2. The CDR3 has 14 residues. V was clipped by 3 bases and J by 1 base; unmatched bases: 2. Germline V gives CDR1 MNHNY, CDR2 SVGAGI (reference sequence).

CDR3 bases: TGTGCCAGCAGCTTCCGGGACAGCCTCACCGGGGAGCTGTTTTTT. Residues: CASSFRDSLTGELFF. The chain has TRBV5-4 and TRBJ2-2; 7 bases line up with TRBD1. The CDR3 runs to 15 residues. Germline V lookup: CDR1 SGHNT, CDR2 YYREEE (reference sequence). V lost 2 bases and J lost 4; bases outside the gene matches: 5.

This clone came up a few times. The chain couples TRBV5-8 to TRBJ1-1; TRBD1 matches 7 bases. The CDR3 is made up of 15 amino acids. CDR1 SGHTS and CDR2 YDEGEE come from the germline V gene. With V trimmed by 0 bases and J by 6 bases, 8 bases remained unmatched. Written as DNA, the CDR3 is TGTGCCAGCAGCTTGGTTGGGGGTACAGGGGCTGAAGCTTTCTTT. Residues: CASSLVGGTGAEAFF.

This chain links TRBV7-8 with TRBJ2-3, with 8 bases identical to TRBD2. This CDR3 is built from 17 residues. CDR1 and CDR2 (germline): SGHVS, FQNEAQ. With 3 bases clipped from V and 0 bases from J, the junction kept 8 bases outside the gene matches. In DNA, the CDR3 is TGTGCCAGCAGCTTGGAGCGGGGGAGTTCTAGCACAGATACGCAGTATTTT. Amino acid sequence: CASSLERGSSSTDTQYF.

The chain is built from TRBV7-3 and TRBJ1-1, with D perhaps matching TRBD1 (6 bases). V shed 5 bases and J shed 3 bases, with 10 bases lying between them. The CDR3 is 13 residues long. From germline, CDR1 is SGHTA and CDR2 FQGTGA. CDR3 coding DNA: TGTGCCAGCAGCGCGACAGGCGACACTGAAGCTTTCTTT. Encoded protein: CASSATGDTEAFF.